This T cell receptor (beta chain) was captured by sequencing in a study of beta chain features in type 1 diabetes. About the study: All samples combined gave 107,917,701 sorted cells for examination. Study conclusions and caveats: People with Type 1 diabetes carried modestly yet significantly shorter TCRB CDR3s in all four CD4+ subsets. High-TCR-expressing cells could be over-represented by cDNA sequencing. Patients' naive, central memory and regulatory TCRB repertoires appeared more alike than those of healthy donors.

Markers CD45RO/CCR7/CD25/CD127/CD95/CD27 served to sort CD4+ naive, central memory, regulatory and stem cell-like memory cells. V was trimmed by 4 bases and J by 3 bases, leaving 7 bases between them. Germline V lookup: CDR1 SGHRS, CDR2 YFSETQ. This CDR3 region has 12 residues. TCRB transcripts that were expressed got sequenced, as all of the isolated RNA had been reverse transcribed. TCRdb's copy holds only in-frame clones and misses some; the assay was immunoSEQ multiplex PCR. The top ten clones hold about 0.02% of a sample with under 300,000 clones, roughly 14% of them seen once. This clone has just a few counts. No antigen is known for it.

The chain is built from TRBV5-1 and TRBJ1-1; TRBD1 might be the D (5 bases). Input material: naive CD4+ T cells from blood. The clonotype comes from a man younger than 40 with type 1 diabetes. CDR3 region: CASSQGDTEAFF. As DNA, the CDR3 is TGCGCCAGCAGCCAGGGCGACACTGAAGCTTTCTTT.